Presented here are 6 T cell receptor beta chains from one specimen sequenced in a study of blood T cell repertoires in COVID-19. Data came from immunoSEQ multiplex PCR; TCRdb stores just in-frame clones and leaves some out. The sample lists roughly 140,000 clones, 65% to 85% seen once, with 10% to 15% in the top ten. The sequencing input was peripheral blood. The receptors shown here come from a man aged 60 to 69 with active or convalescent COVID-19.

The V and J genes are TRBV7-2 and TRBJ1-2; weak D call: TRBD1 (6 bases). The germline CDR1 and CDR2 sequences are SGHTA and FQGNSA. The V gene lost 7 bases and the J gene lost 7 bases, with 16 bases spanning the gap. The CDR3 covers 13 residues. The CDR3 sequence: CASTPDRSSGYTF. As DNA, the CDR3 is TGTGCCAGCACCCCCGACAGGAGCTCTGGCTACACCTTC.

This clone was counted a few times. The CDR3 DNA follows: TGTGCCAGCTCACCTACCTCCGACAGGGGAGCTGAAGCTTTCTTT. Its translation is CASSPTSDRGAEAFF. The rearrangement joins TRBV18 to TRBJ1-1; 8 bases match TRBD1. This CDR3 region has 15 residues. The junction had 9 bases not matched to a gene; V was cut back by 3 bases and J by 6 bases. Germline values: CDR1 KGHSH, CDR2 LQKENI.

The chain couples TRBV28 to TRBJ1-3; the D is unclear. The CDR3 runs 13 residues. The ends were cut back, 8 bases at V and 2 bases at J, with 10 bases in the middle. CDR1 MDHEN and CDR2 SYDVKM come from the germline V gene. DNA for the CDR3: TGTGCCAGCGGGAGGATGCCTGGAAACACCATATATTTT. Its translation: CASGRMPGNTIYF.

This chain uses TRBV18 with TRBJ1-6, with D unclear. The CDR3 is made up of 14 amino acids. V dropped 2 bases and J dropped 7 bases, with 9 bases sitting between them. CDR1 is KGHSH and CDR2 is LQKENI in the germline V gene. CDR3 residues: CASSPGQENSPLHF. The CDR3, as DNA: TGTGCCAGCTCACCAGGGCAGGAAAATTCACCCCTCCACTTT.

The chain is built from TRBV6-1 and TRBJ2-7; tentative D call: TRBD2 (7 bases). The CDR3 loop spans 14 amino acids. Germline CDR1 is MNHNS and CDR2 is SASEGT. Trimming took 0 bases from V and 2 from J, leaving 8 bases between them. The CDR3 region has the DNA TGTGCCAGCAGTGAAGCGCGGGGGCCCTACGAGCAGTACTTC. The encoded protein is CASSEARGPYEQYF.

This clone was counted only a few times. This CDR3 reads CASSIGGVNTEAFF. CDR3 nucleotide sequence: TGTGCCAGTAGTATCGGAGGAGTGAACACTGAAGCTTTCTTT. This rearrangement joins TRBV19 to TRBJ1-1; D remains unclear. Trimming shortened V by 3 bases and J by 0 bases, and 8 bases separated the two germline ends. This CDR3 has 14 residues. From germline, CDR1 is LNHDA and CDR2 SQIVND (reference sequence).